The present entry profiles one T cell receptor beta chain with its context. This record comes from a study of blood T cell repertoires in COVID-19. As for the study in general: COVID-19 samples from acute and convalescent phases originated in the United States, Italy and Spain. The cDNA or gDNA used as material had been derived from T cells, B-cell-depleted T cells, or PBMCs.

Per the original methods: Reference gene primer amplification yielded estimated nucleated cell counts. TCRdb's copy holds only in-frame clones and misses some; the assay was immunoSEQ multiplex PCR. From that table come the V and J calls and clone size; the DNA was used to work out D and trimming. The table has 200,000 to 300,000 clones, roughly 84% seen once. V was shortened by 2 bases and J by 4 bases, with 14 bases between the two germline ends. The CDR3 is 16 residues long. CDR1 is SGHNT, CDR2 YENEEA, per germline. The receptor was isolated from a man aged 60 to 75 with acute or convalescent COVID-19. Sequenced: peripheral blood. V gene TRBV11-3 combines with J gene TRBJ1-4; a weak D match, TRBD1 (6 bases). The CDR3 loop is CASSLKNRDLNEKLFF. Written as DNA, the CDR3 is TGTGCCAGCAGCTTAAAAAACAGGGACCTTAATGAAAAACTGTTTTTT. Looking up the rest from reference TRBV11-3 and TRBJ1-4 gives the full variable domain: EAGVVQSPRYKIIEKKQPVAFWCNPISGHNTLYWYLQNLGQGPELLIRYENEEAVDDSQLPKDRFSAERLKGVDSTLKIQPAELGDSAVYLCASSLKNRDLNEKLFFGSGTQLSVL.